This T cell receptor beta chain was captured in a study of T cells in localized non-small cell lung cancer (TCRdb year 2020). Regarding the complete study: The study analyzed T cell repertoires of under 250 early-stage NSCLC patients, comparing tumors and uninvolved tumor-adjacent lungs. The cohort comprised around 240 treatment-naïve NSCLC patients with resected, localized lung tumors. NSCLC patients had a mean age of approximately 70 years, and around 130 were male and about 110 female. Results the study describes overall, beyond this receptor: Because of the exploratory design, TCR variables were selected using unadjusted p-values without false-discovery rate correction. Longer overall survival was associated with higher T cell density in blood, whereas shorter survival was associated with higher clonality in adjacent lung. A median of about 50 of the top 100 tumor clones turned up in the paired uninvolved adjacent lung, and 25 to 35 of those clones also ranked among the top 100 of that same adjacent lung. Multi-region tumor sequencing was not performed, so intratumor heterogeneity could not be excluded. The highest T cell clonality was observed in uninvolved tumor-adjacent lung, where clonality exceeded that of tumor, suggesting that antigenic responses were more focused in uninvolved tumor-adjacent lung.

TCR beta CDR3 regions were sequenced from DNA using the immunoSEQ Assay. The authors' pipeline ran thus. To compute T cell density, TCR beta template counts were normalized to usable DNA, which was estimated by amplifying housekeeping genes. The preseqR package was used to estimate richness by extrapolating to 400,000 templates for PBMC samples and to 120,000 templates for tissue samples. Clonality was defined by subtracting Pielou's evenness from one. Differential abundance testing on productive amino-acid clonotypes, with a minimum total count of 5 and an alpha of 0.1, was used to identify tissue-enriched TCRs. Repertoire overlap between compartments was quantified with the Jaccard Index and Morisita Overlap Index. GLIPH grouped TCR beta CDR3s together with public tetramer-defined viral CDR3s, and a viral motif had to include at least three viral sequences and show V-gene enrichment. TCRdb obtained this table from immuneACCESS and retained in-frame rearrangements with V and J assigned. These tables miss some clones; where compared with another copy, unresolved V genes account for less than half of the shortfall, and the remainder is unexplained. V and J calls and clone size are those listed in that table; D and trimming were worked out from the DNA. Across this sample there are tens of thousands of clones, with roughly 83% seen only once. The ten largest account for under 45% of the sample.

Of note for this clone: No cognate antigen has been identified for it. One base away there is no much larger clone; base qualities are not given.

The CDR3 holds 14 amino acids from the cysteine to the phenylalanine. CDR3 DNA only is kept here, 42 bases in frame from base 1. CDR1 and CDR2 (SGHTA, FQGTGA) derive from the germline V gene. The germline V and J ends show losses of 5 bases and 4 bases respectively, and no gene match explains 6 bases of the junction. At diagnosis, tumor, uninvolved tumor-adjacent lung and peripheral blood were collected and then preserved as a mix of FFPE and fresh-frozen material. For TCR repertoire profiling, blood samples were analyzed in the form of peripheral blood mononuclear cells. This material consisted of PBMCs, taken before any cancer treatment. This clonotype was obtained from a woman aged 35-75 years with stage II squamous cell lung carcinoma. The rearranged chain carries TRBV7-3 and TRBJ1-2; TRBD1 agrees with 8 junctional bases. The DNA reads TGTGCCAGCAGCCCAGGGGGCTCGCCCTATGGCTACACCTTC. Its translation is CASSPGGSPYGYTF.